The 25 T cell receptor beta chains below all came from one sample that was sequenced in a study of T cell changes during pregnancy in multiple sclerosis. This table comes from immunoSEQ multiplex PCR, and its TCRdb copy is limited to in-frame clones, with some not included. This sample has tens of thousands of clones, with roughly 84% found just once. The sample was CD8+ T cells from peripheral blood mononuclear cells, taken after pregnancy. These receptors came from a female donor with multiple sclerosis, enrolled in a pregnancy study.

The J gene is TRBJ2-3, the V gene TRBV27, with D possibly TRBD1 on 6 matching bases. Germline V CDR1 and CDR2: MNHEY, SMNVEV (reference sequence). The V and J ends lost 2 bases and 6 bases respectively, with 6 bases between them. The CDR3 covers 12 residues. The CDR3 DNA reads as TGTGCCAGCAGTTTAAGGGGGGATACGCAGTATTTT. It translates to CASSLRGDTQYF.

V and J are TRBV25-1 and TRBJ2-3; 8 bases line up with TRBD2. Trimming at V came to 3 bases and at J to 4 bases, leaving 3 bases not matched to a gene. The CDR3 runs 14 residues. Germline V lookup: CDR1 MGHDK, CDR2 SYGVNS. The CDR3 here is CASSDYGRADTQYF. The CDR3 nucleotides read TGTGCCAGCAGTGACTACGGGAGGGCAGATACGCAGTATTTT.

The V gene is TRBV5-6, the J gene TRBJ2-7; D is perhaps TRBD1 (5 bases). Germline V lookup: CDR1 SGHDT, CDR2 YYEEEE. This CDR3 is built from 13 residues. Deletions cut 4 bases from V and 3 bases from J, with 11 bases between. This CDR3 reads CASSRSGYYEQYF. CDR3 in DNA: TGTGCCAGCAGCCGTTCAGGGTACTACGAGCAGTACTTC.

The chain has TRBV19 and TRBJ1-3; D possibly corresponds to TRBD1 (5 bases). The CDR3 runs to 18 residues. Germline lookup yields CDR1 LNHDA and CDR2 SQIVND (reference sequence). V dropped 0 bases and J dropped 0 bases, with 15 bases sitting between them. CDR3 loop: CASSIDLEQGDSGNTIYF. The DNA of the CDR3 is TGTGCCAGTAGTATAGATCTGGAGCAGGGTGACTCTGGAAACACCATATATTTT. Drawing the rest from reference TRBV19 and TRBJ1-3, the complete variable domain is DGGITQSPKYLFRKEGQNVTLSCEQNLNHDAMYWYRQDPGQGLRLIYYSQIVNDFQKGDIAEGYSVSREKKESFPLTVTSAQKNPTAFYLCASSIDLEQGDSGNTIYFGEGSWLTVV.

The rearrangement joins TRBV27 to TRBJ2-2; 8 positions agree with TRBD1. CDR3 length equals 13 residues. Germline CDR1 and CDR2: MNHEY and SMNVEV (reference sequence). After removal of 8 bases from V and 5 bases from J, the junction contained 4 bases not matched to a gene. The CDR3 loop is CASGRTGTGELFF. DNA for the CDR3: TGTGCCAGCGGCAGGACAGGGACCGGGGAGCTGTTTTTT.

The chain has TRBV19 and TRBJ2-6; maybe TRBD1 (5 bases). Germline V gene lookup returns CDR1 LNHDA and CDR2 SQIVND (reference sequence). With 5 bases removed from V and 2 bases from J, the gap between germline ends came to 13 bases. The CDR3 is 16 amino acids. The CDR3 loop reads CASSLRAGTGANVLTF. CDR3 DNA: TGTGCCAGTAGTTTAAGAGCAGGGACTGGGGCCAACGTCCTGACTTTC.

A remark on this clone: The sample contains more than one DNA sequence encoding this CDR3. The CDR3, as DNA: TGTGCCAGCTCACCGGGAGGGTACAATGAGCAGTTCTTC. It yields the protein CASSPGGYNEQFF. The chain recombines TRBV18 with TRBJ2-1; 7 positions match TRBD2. The trim removed 3 bases at V and 4 bases at J, leaving 0 bases unmatched. The length of the CDR3 is 13 residues. From germline, CDR1 is KGHSH and CDR2 LQKENI.

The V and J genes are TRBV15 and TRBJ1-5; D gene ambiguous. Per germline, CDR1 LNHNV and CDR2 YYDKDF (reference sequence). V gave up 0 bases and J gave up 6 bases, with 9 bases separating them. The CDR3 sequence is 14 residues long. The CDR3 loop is CATSRDRVGQPQHF. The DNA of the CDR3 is TGTGCCACCAGCAGAGACCGGGTGGGTCAGCCCCAGCATTTT. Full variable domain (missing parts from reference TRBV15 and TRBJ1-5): DAMVIQNPRYQVTQFGKPVTLSCSQTLNHNVMYWYQQKSSQAPKLLFHYYDKDFNNEADTPDNFQSRRPNTSFCFLDIRSPGLGDTAMYLCATSRDRVGQPQHFGDGTRLSIL.

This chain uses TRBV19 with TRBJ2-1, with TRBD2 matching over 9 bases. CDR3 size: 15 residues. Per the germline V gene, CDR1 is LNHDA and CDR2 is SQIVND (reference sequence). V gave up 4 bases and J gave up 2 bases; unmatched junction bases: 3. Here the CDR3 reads CASSKTSGTYNEQFF. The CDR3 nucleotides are TGTGCCAGTAGTAAGACTAGCGGTACCTACAATGAGCAGTTCTTC.

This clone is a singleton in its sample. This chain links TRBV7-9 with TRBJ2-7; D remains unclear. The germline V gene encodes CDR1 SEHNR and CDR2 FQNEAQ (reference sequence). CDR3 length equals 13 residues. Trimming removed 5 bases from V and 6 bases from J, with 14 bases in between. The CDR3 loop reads CASSDWNPSEQYF. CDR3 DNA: TGTGCCAGCAGCGACTGGAACCCCTCCGAGCAGTACTTC. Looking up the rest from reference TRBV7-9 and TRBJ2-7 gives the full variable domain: DTGVSQNPRHKITKRGQNVTFRCDPISEHNRLYWYRQTLGQGPEFLTYFQNEAQLEKSRLLSDRFSAERPKGSFSTLEIQRTEQGDSAMYLCASSDWNPSEQYFGPGTRLTVT.

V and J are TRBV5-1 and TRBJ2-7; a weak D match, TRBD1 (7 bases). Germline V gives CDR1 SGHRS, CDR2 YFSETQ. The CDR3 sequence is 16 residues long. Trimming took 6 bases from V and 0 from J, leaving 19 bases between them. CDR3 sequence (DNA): TGCGCCAGCACCAGGGGGTCGGGGCGGGGCTCCTACGAGCAGTACTTC. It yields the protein CASTRGSGRGSYEQYF.

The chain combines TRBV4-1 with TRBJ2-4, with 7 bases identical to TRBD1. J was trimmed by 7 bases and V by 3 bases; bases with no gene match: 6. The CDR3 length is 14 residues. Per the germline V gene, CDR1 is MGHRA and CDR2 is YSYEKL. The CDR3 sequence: CASSQGRGGNIQYF. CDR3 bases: TGCGCCAGCAGCCAGGGTCGAGGGGGCAACATTCAGTACTTC.

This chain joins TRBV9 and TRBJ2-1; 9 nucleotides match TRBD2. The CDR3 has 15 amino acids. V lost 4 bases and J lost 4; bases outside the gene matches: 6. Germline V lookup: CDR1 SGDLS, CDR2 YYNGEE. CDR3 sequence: CASSPGAGGYNEQFF. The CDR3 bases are TGTGCCAGCAGCCCTGGAGCGGGAGGTTACAATGAGCAGTTCTTC.

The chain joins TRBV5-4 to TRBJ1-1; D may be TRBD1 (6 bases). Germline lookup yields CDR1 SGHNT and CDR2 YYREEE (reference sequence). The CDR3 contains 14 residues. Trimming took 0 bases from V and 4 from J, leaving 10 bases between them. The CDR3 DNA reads TGTGCCAGCAGCTTGGATGGGGGCGGCACTGAAGCTTTCTTT. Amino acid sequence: CASSLDGGGTEAFF.

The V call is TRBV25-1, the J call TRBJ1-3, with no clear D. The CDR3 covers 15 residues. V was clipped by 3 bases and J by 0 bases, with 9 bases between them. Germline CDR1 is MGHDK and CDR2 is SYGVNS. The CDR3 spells CASSDSVRSGNTIYF. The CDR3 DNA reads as TGTGCCAGCAGTGACTCAGTACGCTCTGGAAACACCATATATTTT.

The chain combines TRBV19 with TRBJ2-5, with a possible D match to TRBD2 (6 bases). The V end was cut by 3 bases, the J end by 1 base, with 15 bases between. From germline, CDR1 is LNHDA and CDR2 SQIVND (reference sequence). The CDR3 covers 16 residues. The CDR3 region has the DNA TGTGCCAGTAGTATCGAGGCTAGCGACCCCCAAGAGACCCAGTACTTC. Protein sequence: CASSIEASDPQETQYF.

DNA of the CDR3: TGTGCCACCAGCAGAAGTGAGACAGGAAGCTCCTACGAGCAGTACTTC. It translates to CATSRSETGSSYEQYF. The chain carries TRBV15 and TRBJ2-7, with a possible D match to TRBD1 (6 bases). Germline V CDR1 and CDR2: LNHNV, YYDKDF (reference sequence). Trimming cost V 2 bases and J 0 bases, with 14 bases left between them. The CDR3 totals 16 residues.

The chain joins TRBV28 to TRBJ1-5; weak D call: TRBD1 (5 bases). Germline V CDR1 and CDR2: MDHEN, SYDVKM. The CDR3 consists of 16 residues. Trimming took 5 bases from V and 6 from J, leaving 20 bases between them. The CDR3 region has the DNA TGTGCCAGCAGTCCCCGGGGGACCACTGGCCGTCAGCCCCAGCATTTT. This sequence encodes CASSPRGTTGRQPQHF.

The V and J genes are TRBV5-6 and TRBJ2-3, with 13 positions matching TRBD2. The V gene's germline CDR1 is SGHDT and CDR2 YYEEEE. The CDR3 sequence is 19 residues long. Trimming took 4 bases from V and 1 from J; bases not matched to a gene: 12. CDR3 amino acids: CASSLRTSGSWYGTDTQYF. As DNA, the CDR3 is TGTGCCAGCAGCCTTCGGACTAGCGGGAGTTGGTACGGCACAGATACGCAGTATTTT.

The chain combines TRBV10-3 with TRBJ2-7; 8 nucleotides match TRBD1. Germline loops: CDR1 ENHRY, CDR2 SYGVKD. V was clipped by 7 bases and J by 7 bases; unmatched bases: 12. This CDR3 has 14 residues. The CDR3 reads CAINGQGPAGEQYF. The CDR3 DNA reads TGTGCCATCAATGGACAGGGTCCCGCCGGAGAGCAGTACTTC.

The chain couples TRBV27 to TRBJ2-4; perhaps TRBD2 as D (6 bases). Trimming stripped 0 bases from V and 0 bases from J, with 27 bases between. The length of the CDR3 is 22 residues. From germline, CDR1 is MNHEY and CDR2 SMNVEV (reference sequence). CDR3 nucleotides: TGTGCCAGCAGTTTATCGCCCCCTCGACCCCAGCGGGCCCCGCTAGCCAAAAACATTCAGTACTTC. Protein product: CASSLSPPRPQRAPLAKNIQYF.

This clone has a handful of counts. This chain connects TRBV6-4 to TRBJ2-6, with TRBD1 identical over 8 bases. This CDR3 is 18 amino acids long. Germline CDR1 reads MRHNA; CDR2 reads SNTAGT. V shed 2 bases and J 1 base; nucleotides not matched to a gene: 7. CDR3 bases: TGTGCCAGCAGTGACCTTGGACAGGGTGGGTCTGGGGCCAACGTCCTGACTTTC. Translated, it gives CASSDLGQGGSGANVLTF.

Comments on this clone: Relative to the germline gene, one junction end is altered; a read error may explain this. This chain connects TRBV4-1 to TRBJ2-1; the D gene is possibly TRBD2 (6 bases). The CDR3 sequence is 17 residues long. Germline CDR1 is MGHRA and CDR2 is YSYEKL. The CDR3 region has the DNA TGCGCCAGCAGCCCACGCACTAGCCAGAGCTCCTACAATGAGCAGCTCTTC. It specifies CASSPRTSQSSYNEQLF.

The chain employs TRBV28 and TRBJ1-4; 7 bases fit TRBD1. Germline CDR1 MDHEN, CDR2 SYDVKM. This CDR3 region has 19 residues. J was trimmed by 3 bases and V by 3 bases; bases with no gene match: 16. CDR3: CASSLFLQGTTSANEKLFF. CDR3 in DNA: TGTGCCAGCAGTTTGTTCTTACAGGGGACAACCTCTGCTAATGAAAAACTGTTTTTT.

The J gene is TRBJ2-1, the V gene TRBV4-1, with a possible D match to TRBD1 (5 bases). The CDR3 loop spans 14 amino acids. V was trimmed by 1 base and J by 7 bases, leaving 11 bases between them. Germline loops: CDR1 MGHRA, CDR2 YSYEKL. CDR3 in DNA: TGCGCCAGCAGCCAAGTCCAGGGTAGGAATGAGCAGTTCTTC. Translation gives CASSQVQGRNEQFF.